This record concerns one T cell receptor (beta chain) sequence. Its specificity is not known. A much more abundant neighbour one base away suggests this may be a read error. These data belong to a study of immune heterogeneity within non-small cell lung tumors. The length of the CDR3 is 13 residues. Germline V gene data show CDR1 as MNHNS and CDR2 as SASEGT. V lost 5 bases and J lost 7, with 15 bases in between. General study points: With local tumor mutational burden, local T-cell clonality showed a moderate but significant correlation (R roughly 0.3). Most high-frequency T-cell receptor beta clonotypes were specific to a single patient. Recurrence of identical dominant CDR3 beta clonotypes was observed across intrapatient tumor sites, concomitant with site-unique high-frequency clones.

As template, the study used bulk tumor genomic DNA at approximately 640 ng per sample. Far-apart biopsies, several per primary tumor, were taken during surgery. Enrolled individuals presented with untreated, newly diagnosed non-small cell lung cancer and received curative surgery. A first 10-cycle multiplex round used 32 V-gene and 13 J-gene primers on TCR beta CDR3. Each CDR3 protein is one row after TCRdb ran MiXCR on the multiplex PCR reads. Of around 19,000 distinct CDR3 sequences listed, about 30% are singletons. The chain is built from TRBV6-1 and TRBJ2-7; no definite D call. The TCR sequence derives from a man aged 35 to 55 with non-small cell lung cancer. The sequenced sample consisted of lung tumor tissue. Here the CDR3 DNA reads TGTGCCAGCAGTACCTTGGACGTCACGGAGCAGTACTTC. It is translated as CASSTLDVTEQYF.